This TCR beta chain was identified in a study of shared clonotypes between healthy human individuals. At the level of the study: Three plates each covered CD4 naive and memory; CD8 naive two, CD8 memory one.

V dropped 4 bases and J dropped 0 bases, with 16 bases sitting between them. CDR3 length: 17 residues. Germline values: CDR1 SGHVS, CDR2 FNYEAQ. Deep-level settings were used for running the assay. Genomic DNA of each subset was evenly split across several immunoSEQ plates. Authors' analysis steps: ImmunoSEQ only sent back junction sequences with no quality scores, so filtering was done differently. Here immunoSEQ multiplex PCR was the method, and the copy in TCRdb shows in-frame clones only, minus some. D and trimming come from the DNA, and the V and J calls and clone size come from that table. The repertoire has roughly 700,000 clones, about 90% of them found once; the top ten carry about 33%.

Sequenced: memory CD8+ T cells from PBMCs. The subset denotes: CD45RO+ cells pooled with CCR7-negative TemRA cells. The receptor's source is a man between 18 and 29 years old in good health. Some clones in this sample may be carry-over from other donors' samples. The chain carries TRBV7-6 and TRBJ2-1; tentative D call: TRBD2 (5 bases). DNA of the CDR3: TGTGCCAGCAGCTCTCCGGGAACTTTATTCTCCTACAATGAGCAGTTCTTC. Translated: CASSSPGTLFSYNEQFF.